The next 21 T cell receptor beta chains were all read from a single sample in a study of T-cell reconstitution after alpha-beta-depleted transplantation in children. The library targeted TCRbeta and was prepared with unique molecular identifiers. TCRdb reanalysed the PCR reads using MiXCR and keeps one entry per CDR3 protein. The sample holds about 290,000 distinct CDR3 sequences; around 10% are singletons and the top ten take less than 9%. Sequences were derived from PBMCs, sampled before TCRalphabeta/CD19-depleted stem cell transplant. Receptors originate from a boy under three years old with acute myeloid leukemia, due to receive a stem cell transplant.

This chain joins TRBV11-2 and TRBJ2-3; 10 bases are shared with TRBD2. The CDR3 consists of 16 residues. Germline CDR1 reads SGHAT; CDR2 reads FQNNGV. J gave up 4 bases and V 2 bases, and 6 bases lay outside the gene matches. The CDR3 DNA follows: TGTGCCAGCAGCTTAATGAGCGGGAGGGTCGCAGATACGCAGTATTTT. As protein: CASSLMSGRVADTQYF. The full variable domain, completed using reference TRBV11-2 and TRBJ2-3, is EAGVAQSPRYKIIEKRQSVAFWCNPISGHATLYWYQQILGQGPKLLIQFQNNGVVDDSQLPKDRFSAERLKGVDSTLKIQPAKLEDSAVYLCASSLMSGRVADTQYFGPGTRLTVL.

This clonotype has ten or more counts. The chain combines TRBV15 with TRBJ2-4, with D maybe TRBD1 (6 bases). CDR3 length: 19 residues. V lost 3 bases to trimming and J lost 0 bases, with 21 bases between them. Germline V gene sequence: CDR1 LNHNV, CDR2 YYDKDF (reference sequence). CDR3 sequence (DNA): TGTGCCACCAGCAGTCAATGGGGGCAGGAGTACCTAGCCAAAAACATTCAGTACTTC. Translated, it gives CATSSQWGQEYLAKNIQYF.

The chain uses TRBV15 and TRBJ2-2; TRBD1 matches at 7 bases. There are 13 residues in the CDR3. Per the germline V gene, CDR1 is LNHNV and CDR2 is YYDKDF (reference sequence). V shed 7 bases, J shed 5 bases, and the junction held 4 bases outside the gene matches. The CDR3 DNA sequence: TGTGCCACCATGGACAGGCGTACCGGGGAGCTGTTTTTT. It is translated as CATMDRRTGELFF. Combining the CDR3 with reference TRBV15 and TRBJ2-2 gives the whole variable domain DAMVIQNPRYQVTQFGKPVTLSCSQTLNHNVMYWYQQKSSQAPKLLFHYYDKDFNNEADTPDNFQSRRPNTSFCFLDIRSPGLGDTAMYLCATMDRRTGELFFGEGSRLTVL.

At least ten counts were recorded for this clonotype. The chain is built from TRBV5-1 and TRBJ2-7; 13 bases are a match to TRBD2. V lost 7 bases, J lost 0 bases, and 7 bases stayed unmatched. The CDR3 is 16 amino acids. Germline lookup yields CDR1 SGHRS and CDR2 YFSETQ. The CDR3 region has the DNA TGCGCCAGCGGAGGGACTAGCGGGGACAGCTCCTACGAGCAGTACTTC. It yields the protein CASGGTSGDSSYEQYF.

This clonotype was observed a few times. The chain carries TRBV27 and TRBJ2-7; 11 bases line up with TRBD2. V shed 5 bases, J shed 3 bases, and the junction held 3 bases outside the gene matches. This CDR3 region has 14 residues. Germline values: CDR1 MNHEY, CDR2 SMNVEV (reference sequence). The DNA of the CDR3 is TGTGCCAGCAGTATGGGACTAGCGGACTACGAGCAGTACTTC. The encoded protein is CASSMGLADYEQYF.

The chain has TRBV15 and TRBJ2-7, with 7 bases lining up with TRBD1. Germline V gene sequence: CDR1 LNHNV, CDR2 YYDKDF (reference sequence). This CDR3 is 15 amino acids long. Unmatched junction bases numbered 12, after V lost 2 bases and J lost 8 bases. In DNA form, the CDR3 reads TGTGCCACCAGCAGAACAATGAGGACAGGCCGAAAGCAGTACTTC. It codes for CATSRTMRTGRKQYF.

A word on this clonotype: A read error may account for a junction end that differs from germline. The chain combines TRBV29-1 with TRBJ1-2, with D uncertain. The CDR3 is 11 amino acids. Germline lookup yields CDR1 SQVTM and CDR2 ANQGSEA. This CDR3 reads CSVRDHYGHTF. The CDR3 DNA is TGCAGCGTTAGGGATCACTATGGCCACACCTTC.

This clonotype was detected many times. The chain carries TRBV29-1 and TRBJ2-7, with 7 positions matching TRBD1. V lost 4 bases to trimming and J lost 0 bases; unmatched junction nucleotides: 12. The CDR3 sequence is 16 residues long. Germline CDR1 reads SQVTM; CDR2 reads ANQGSEA. As DNA, the CDR3 is TGCAGCGTTGGACCCTCTGGGGCAGGGGGCTCCTACGAGCAGTACTTC. Its protein is CSVGPSGAGGSYEQYF.

In this sample, this clonotype turned up many times. The V gene is TRBV7-8, the J gene TRBJ2-7, with D hard to call. V dropped 3 bases and J dropped 5 bases, with 5 bases sitting between them. The CDR3 is 11 residues long. Germline CDR1 reads SGHVS; CDR2 reads FQNEAQ. The CDR3, as DNA: TGTGCCAGCAGCTTTATGAACGAGCAGTACTTC. Protein: CASSFMNEQYF.

This clonotype was recorded at least ten times. The chain links TRBV7-3 to TRBJ1-1; D not resolved. V shed 5 bases and J shed 1 base, with 8 bases lying between them. This CDR3 comprises 13 residues. Germline V gene sequence: CDR1 SGHTA, CDR2 FQGTGA. The CDR3 spells CASSPTGNTEAFF. The CDR3 nucleotides are TGTGCCAGCAGCCCGACGGGGAACACTGAAGCTTTCTTT.

This clonotype was seen ten or more times. The chain has TRBV12-3 or TRBV12-4 and TRBJ2-6; D gene uncertain. The length of the CDR3 is 13 residues. The V gene lost 6 bases and the J gene lost 0 bases, with 3 bases spanning the gap. The CDR3 nucleotides are TGTGCCAGCAGGCACTCTGGGGCCAACGTCCTGACTTTC. As protein: CASRHSGANVLTF.

This chain connects TRBV5-6 to TRBJ2-3; 9 bases are shared with TRBD1. Germline loops: CDR1 SGHDT, CDR2 YYEEEE. The V and J ends lost 2 bases and 2 bases, in that order; junction bases with no gene match: 3. The CDR3 totals 15 residues. In DNA, the CDR3 is TGTGCCAGCAGCTTAGGGGACAGGGACACAGATACGCAGTATTTT. Its translation is CASSLGDRDTDTQYF. Using reference TRBV5-6 and TRBJ2-3 for the parts outside the CDR3, the full variable domain is DAGVTQSPTHLIKTRGQQVTLRCSPKSGHDTVSWYQQALGQGPQFIFQYYEEEERQRGNFPDRFSGHQFPNYSSELNVNALLLGDSALYLCASSLGDRDTDTQYFGPGTRLTVL.

V is TRBV5-1 and J is TRBJ2-2, with D perhaps given as TRBD1 or TRBD2 (6 bases each). CDR1 is SGHRS, CDR2 YFSETQ, per germline. Trimming left V 5 bases short and J 6 bases short, with 17 bases between. This CDR3 comprises 15 residues. The DNA for the CDR3 is TGCGCCAGCAGGACAGGTTCGGGGGACGCCGGGGAGCTGTTTTTT. Amino acid sequence: CASRTGSGDAGELFF.

This clonotype was seen a few times. The gene calls are TRBV5-1 and TRBJ2-2, with D tentatively TRBD1 (6 bases). CDR1 SGHRS and CDR2 YFSETQ come from the germline V gene. V was trimmed by 1 base and J by 0 bases, leaving 25 bases between them. CDR3 length equals 21 residues. The CDR3 spells CASSLRSLQGATLSNTGELFF. As DNA, the CDR3 is TGCGCCAGCAGCTTGAGGTCGCTACAGGGAGCGACGCTCTCGAACACCGGGGAGCTGTTTTTT.

This clonotype was recorded many times. V usage is TRBV12-3 or TRBV12-4 and J usage is TRBJ2-1, with D tentatively TRBD2 (5 bases). Trimming cost V 1 base and J 7 bases, with 8 bases left between them. The CDR3 has 13 amino acids. This chain's CDR3 is CASSLGGSNEQFF. The CDR3 DNA reads as TGTGCCAGCAGTTTAGGAGGGTCAAATGAGCAGTTCTTC.

This clonotype has a count of ten or more. This chain uses TRBV28 with TRBJ2-5, with D possibly TRBD1 on 5 matching bases. Per the germline V gene, CDR1 is MDHEN and CDR2 is SYDVKM. Trimming cost V 3 bases and J 5 bases, with 16 bases left between them. CDR3 size: 15 residues. The CDR3 here is CASSFWGSSGETQYF. In DNA, the CDR3 is TGTGCCAGCAGTTTTTGGGGCAGCTCGGGTGAGACCCAGTACTTC.

The chain carries TRBV4-3 and TRBJ2-5; no firm D call. V was clipped by 3 bases and J by 0 bases, with 14 bases between them. The CDR3 has 16 residues. Germline assignment: CDR1 LGHNA and CDR2 YSLEER. The CDR3 here is CASSQGDVPYQETQYF. The DNA for the CDR3 is TGCGCCAGCAGCCAGGGCGACGTCCCTTACCAAGAGACCCAGTACTTC.

This clonotype was recorded many times. In DNA, the CDR3 is TGTGCCAGCAGCGTAGAACTGACAGGGGCCCCTAACATTCAGTACTTC. This translates into CASSVELTGAPNIQYF. This sequence joins TRBV9 and TRBJ2-4, with 8 bases matching TRBD1. The J segment lost 7 bases and the V segment lost 0 bases, leaving 9 bases of the junction unmatched. The CDR3 consists of 16 residues. Germline V lookup: CDR1 SGDLS, CDR2 YYNGEE.

This clonotype was counted ten times or more. V and J are TRBV28 and TRBJ2-7; 10 bases agree with TRBD2. Germline lookup yields CDR1 MDHEN and CDR2 SYDVKM. The V gene end was trimmed by 4 bases and the J gene end by 0 bases; junction bases not matched to a gene: 6. CDR3 length: 16 residues. CDR3 loop: CASSSAGLANSYEQYF. CDR3 in DNA: TGTGCCAGCAGTTCCGCGGGACTAGCGAACTCCTACGAGCAGTACTTC.

In this sample, this clonotype turned up many times. The chain couples TRBV12-3 or TRBV12-4 to TRBJ2-3, with unresolved D. The V end lost 4 bases, the J end lost 4 bases, and 9 bases lay between the germline ends. This CDR3 has 13 amino acids. Here the CDR3 DNA reads TGTGCCAGCAGTTCGTGGTTAGCAGATACGCAGTATTTT. It codes for CASSSWLADTQYF.

Many counts were recorded for this clonotype. The V call is TRBV29-1, the J call TRBJ1-1; the D gene is possibly TRBD1 (5 bases). The CDR3 is 14 residues long. Trimming cost V 4 bases and J 4 bases, with 16 bases left between them. Germline CDR1 SQVTM, CDR2 ANQGSEA. The DNA for the CDR3 is TGCAGCGTTGGGCGCGTTCTGGGACCCACTGAAGCTTTCTTT. Protein: CSVGRVLGPTEAFF. The full variable domain, rest sourced from reference TRBV29-1 and TRBJ1-1, is SAVISQKPSRDICQRGTSLTIQCQVDSQVTMMFWYRQQPGQSLTLIATANQGSEATYESGFVIDKFPISRPNLTFSTLTVSNMSPEDSSIYLCSVGRVLGPTEAFFGQGTRLTVV.